What follows describes a single T cell receptor (beta chain). The record originates from a study of T cell responses to AZD1222 COVID-19 vaccine. The CDR3 is 16 residues long. CDR1 is SNHLY, CDR2 FYNNEI, per germline. V lost 7 bases and J lost 1, with 20 bases in between. Produced via immunoSEQ multiplex PCR; TCRdb's table is partial and in-frame only. Of around 140,000 clones listed, just under 95% were seen once; the top ten hold around 1.7%. This rearrangement joins TRBV2 to TRBJ2-7; D unresolved. The input for sequencing was peripheral blood, taken on day 0 of AZD1222 vaccination. This TCR came from an adult in good health. The CDR3 loop is CASNSVEARESYEQYF. The CDR3 DNA reads as TGTGCCAGCAATTCCGTGGAAGCGAGAGAATCCTACGAGCAGTACTTC.